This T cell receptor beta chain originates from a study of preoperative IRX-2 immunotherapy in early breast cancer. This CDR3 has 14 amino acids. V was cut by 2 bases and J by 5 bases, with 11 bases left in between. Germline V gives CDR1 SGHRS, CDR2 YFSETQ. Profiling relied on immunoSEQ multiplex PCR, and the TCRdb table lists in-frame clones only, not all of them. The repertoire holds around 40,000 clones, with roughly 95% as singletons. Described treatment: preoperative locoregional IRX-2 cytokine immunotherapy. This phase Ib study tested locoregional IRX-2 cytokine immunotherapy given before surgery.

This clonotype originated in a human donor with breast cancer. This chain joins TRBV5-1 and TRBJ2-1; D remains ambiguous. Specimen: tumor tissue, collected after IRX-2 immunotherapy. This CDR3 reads CASSFGLLDNEQFF. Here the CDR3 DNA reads TGCGCCAGCAGCTTCGGGCTATTAGACAATGAGCAGTTCTTC.